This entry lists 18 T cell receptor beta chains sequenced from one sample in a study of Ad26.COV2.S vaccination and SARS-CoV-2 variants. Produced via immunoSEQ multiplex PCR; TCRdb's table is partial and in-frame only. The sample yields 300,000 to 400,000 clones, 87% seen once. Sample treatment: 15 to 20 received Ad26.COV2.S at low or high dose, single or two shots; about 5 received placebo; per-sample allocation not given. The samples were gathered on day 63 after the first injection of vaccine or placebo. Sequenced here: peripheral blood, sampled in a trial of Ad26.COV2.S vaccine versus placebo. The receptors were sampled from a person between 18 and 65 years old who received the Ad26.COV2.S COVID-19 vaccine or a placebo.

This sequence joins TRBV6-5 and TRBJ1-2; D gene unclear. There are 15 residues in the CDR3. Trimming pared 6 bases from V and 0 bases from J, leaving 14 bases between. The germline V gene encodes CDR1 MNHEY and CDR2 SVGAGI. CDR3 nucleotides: TGTGCCAGCAGGGTCGATAAGAGTGCTAACTATGGCTACACCTTC. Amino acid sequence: CASRVDKSANYGYTF.

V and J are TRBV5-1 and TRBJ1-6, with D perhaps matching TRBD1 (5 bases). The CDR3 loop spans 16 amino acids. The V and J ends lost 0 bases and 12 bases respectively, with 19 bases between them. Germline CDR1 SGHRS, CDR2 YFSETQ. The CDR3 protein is CASSLGPDSELKPLHF. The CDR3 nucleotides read TGCGCCAGCAGCTTGGGTCCCGACAGTGAGCTGAAACCCCTCCACTTT.

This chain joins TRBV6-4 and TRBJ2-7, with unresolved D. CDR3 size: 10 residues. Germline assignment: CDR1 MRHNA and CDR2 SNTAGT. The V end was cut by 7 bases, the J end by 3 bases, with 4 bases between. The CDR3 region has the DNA TGTGCCAGCATCGTCTACGAGCAGTACTTC. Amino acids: CASIVYEQYF.

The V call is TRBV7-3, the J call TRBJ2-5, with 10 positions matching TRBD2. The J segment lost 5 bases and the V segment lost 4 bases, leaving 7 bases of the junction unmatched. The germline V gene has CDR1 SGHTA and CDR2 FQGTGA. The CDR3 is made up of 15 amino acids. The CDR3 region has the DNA TGTGCCAGCAGCTCCTCCGGGACTAGCGAGGAGACCCAGTACTTC. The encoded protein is CASSSSGTSEETQYF.

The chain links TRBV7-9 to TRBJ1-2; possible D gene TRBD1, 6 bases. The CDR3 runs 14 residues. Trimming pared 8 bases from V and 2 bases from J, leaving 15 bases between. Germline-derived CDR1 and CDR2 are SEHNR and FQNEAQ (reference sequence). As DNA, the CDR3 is TGTGCCAGCCGGGGGGCAGGGGAGAACTATGGCTACACCTTC. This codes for CASRGAGENYGYTF.

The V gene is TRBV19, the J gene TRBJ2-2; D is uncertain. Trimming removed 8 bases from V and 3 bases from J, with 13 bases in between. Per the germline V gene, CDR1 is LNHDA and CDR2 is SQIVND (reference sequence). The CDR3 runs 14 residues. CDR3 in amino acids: CASLKAWHTGELFF. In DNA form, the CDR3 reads TGTGCCAGTCTGAAGGCCTGGCACACCGGGGAGCTGTTTTTT.

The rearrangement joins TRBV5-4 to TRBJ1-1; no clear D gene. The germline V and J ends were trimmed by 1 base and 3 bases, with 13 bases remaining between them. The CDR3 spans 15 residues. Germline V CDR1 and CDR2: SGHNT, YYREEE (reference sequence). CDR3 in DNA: TGTGCCAGCAGCTTGAATTTGGCGGGTGACACTGAAGCTTTCTTT. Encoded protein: CASSLNLAGDTEAFF.

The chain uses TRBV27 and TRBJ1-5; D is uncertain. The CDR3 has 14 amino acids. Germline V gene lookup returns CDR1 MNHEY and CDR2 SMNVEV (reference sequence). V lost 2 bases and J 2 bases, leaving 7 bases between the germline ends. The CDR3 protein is CASSLGVGNQPQHF. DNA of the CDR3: TGTGCCAGCAGTTTAGGGGTAGGCAATCAGCCCCAGCATTTT.

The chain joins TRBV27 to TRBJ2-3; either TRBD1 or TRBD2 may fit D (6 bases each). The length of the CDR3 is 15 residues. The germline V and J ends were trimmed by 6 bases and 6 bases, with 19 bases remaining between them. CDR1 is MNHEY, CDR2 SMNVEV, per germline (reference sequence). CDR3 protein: CASRRDNLRGDTQYF. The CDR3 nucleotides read TGTGCCAGCAGGCGGGACAACTTGAGGGGGGATACGCAGTATTTT.

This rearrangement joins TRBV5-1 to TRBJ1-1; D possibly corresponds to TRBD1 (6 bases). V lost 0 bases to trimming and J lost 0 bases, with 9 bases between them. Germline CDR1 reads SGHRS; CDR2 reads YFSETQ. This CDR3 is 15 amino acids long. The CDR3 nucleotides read TGCGCCAGCAGCTTGGTGGGGGCCTTGAACACTGAAGCTTTCTTT. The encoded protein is CASSLVGALNTEAFF.

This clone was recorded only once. Here the CDR3 DNA reads TGTGCCACCAGGGGACAGACAAATCAGCCCCAGCATTTT. Translation: CATRGQTNQPQHF. The chain links TRBV6-9 to TRBJ1-5; 7 nucleotides line up with TRBD1. CDR3 length: 13 amino acids. CDR1 is MNHGY, CDR2 SVAAGI, per germline. Trimming removed 10 bases from V and 4 bases from J; junction bases left unmatched: 7.

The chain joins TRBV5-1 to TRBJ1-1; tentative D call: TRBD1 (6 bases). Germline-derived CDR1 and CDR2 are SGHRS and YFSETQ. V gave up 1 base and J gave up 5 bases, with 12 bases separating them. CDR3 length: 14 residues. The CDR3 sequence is CASSLRERGTEAFF. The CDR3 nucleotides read TGCGCCAGCAGCTTGCGGGAGAGGGGGACTGAAGCTTTCTTT.

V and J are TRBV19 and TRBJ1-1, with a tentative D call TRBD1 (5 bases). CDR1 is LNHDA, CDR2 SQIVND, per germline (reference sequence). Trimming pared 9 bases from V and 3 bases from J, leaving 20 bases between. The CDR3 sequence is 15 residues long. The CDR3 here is CASRLGWGRDTEAFF. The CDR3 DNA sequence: TGTGCCAGCCGCCTAGGGTGGGGCAGGGACACTGAAGCTTTCTTT.

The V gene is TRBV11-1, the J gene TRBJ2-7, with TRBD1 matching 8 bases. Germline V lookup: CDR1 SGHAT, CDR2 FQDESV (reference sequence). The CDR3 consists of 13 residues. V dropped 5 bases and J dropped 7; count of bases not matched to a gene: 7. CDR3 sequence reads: CASSQGQGREQYF. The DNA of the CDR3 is TGTGCCAGCAGCCAAGGACAGGGCCGGGAGCAGTACTTC.

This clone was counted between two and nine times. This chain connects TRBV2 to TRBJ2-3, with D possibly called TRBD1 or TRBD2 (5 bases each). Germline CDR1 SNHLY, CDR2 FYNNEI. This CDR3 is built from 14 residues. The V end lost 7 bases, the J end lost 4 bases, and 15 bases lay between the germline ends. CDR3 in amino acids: CASKKGPPSDTQYF. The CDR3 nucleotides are TGTGCCAGCAAAAAGGGACCCCCTTCAGATACGCAGTATTTT.

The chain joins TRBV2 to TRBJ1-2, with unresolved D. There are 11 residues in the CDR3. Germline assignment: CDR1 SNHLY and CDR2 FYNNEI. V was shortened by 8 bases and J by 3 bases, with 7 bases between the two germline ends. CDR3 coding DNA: TGTGCCAGCCGCACAGACTATGGCTACACCTTC. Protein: CASRTDYGYTF.

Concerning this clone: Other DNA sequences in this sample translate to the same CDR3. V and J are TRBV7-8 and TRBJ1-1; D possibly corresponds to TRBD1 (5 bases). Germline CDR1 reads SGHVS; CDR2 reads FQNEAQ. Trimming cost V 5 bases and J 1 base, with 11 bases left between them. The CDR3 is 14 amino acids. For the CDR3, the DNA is TGTGCCAGCAGCCGTGGGGGTGCGAACACTGAAGCTTTCTTT. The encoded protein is CASSRGGANTEAFF.

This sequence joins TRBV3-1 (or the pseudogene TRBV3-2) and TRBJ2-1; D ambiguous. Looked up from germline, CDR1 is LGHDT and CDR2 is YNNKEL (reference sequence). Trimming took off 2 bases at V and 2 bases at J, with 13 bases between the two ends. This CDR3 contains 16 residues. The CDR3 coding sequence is TGTGCCAGCAGCCAACTACTTCATAGCCCCTACAATGAGCAGTTCTTC. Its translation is CASSQLLHSPYNEQFF.